Below are 21 T cell receptor beta chains sequenced from a single sample in a study of cytomegalovirus exposure and HLA in healthy donors. TCRdb's table, derived via immunoSEQ multiplex PCR, lists solely in-frame clones and lacks some. The top ten clones hold 6.5% to 7.5% of a sample with 180,000 or so clones, about 89% of them seen once. The sequencing input was PBMCs. These receptors all stem from a man aged 30-40 years in good health and CMV-seropositive.

V and J are TRBV11-1 and TRBJ2-5; D is possibly TRBD1 (6 bases). V shed 1 base and J shed 3 bases, with 15 bases lying between them. The germline gives CDR1 SGHAT, CDR2 FQDESV (reference sequence). This CDR3 region has 16 residues. The CDR3 loop reads CASSLDPRQAEETQYF. The CDR3 DNA is TGTGCCAGCAGCTTAGATCCACGACAGGCGGAAGAGACCCAGTACTTC.

The V call is TRBV2, the J call TRBJ2-7; D might be TRBD2 (6 bases). V was shortened by 7 bases and J by 6 bases, with 22 bases between the two germline ends. The CDR3 is 15 amino acids. Germline CDR1 is SNHLY and CDR2 is FYNNEI. CDR3 in amino acids: CASTRRGSTSTEQYF. CDR3 nucleotide sequence: TGTGCCAGCACCCGGAGGGGCAGCACCTCTACCGAGCAGTACTTC.

This clone was detected only once. The chain couples TRBV7-2 to TRBJ2-1; D is possibly TRBD1 (5 bases). The CDR3 spans 11 residues. Trimming pared 1 base from V and 15 bases from J, leaving 10 bases between. Germline CDR1 SGHTA, CDR2 FQGNSA. CDR3 sequence reads: CASSLDWTPFF. The DNA of the CDR3 is TGTGCCAGCAGCTTAGACTGGACACCGTTCTTC.

Only a few counts were recorded for this clone. The J gene is TRBJ1-2, the V gene TRBV20-1; D perhaps matches TRBD1 (5 bases). V lost 3 bases, J lost 13 bases, and 12 bases lay in between. Germline loops: CDR1 DFQATT, CDR2 SNEGSKA (reference sequence). The CDR3 runs to 10 residues. This CDR3 reads CSARDKGGTF. CDR3 sequence (DNA): TGCAGTGCTAGGGACAAAGGAGGCACCTTC.

V is TRBV19 and J is TRBJ2-1, with TRBD1 matching over 11 bases. Germline assignment: CDR1 LNHDA and CDR2 SQIVND (reference sequence). V was clipped by 3 bases and J by 7 bases; unmatched bases: 2. The length of the CDR3 is 14 residues. CDR3 sequence reads: CASSIRDRGNEQFF. In DNA, the CDR3 is TGTGCCAGTAGTATCCGGGACAGGGGGAATGAGCAGTTCTTC.

V is TRBV28 and J is TRBJ2-1; TRBD1 aligns across 7 bases. The J segment lost 12 bases and the V segment lost 6 bases, leaving 8 bases of the junction unmatched. The CDR3 extends over 12 amino acids. Germline assignment: CDR1 MDHEN and CDR2 SYDVKM. Here the CDR3 reads CASSLGQVGQFF. CDR3 nucleotide sequence: TGTGCCAGCAGCCTTGGACAGGTGGGGCAGTTCTTC.

The J gene is TRBJ1-2, the V gene TRBV6-5; no definite D call. Per the germline V gene, CDR1 is MNHEY and CDR2 is SVGAGI. The CDR3 is 13 residues long. Trimming shortened V by 6 bases and J by 0 bases, and 8 bases separated the two germline ends. DNA of the CDR3: TGTGCCAGCAGGGGGATTGCTAACTATGGCTACACCTTC. As protein: CASRGIANYGYTF.

As to this clone: One end of the junction varies from germline; a read error may be responsible. The rearrangement joins TRBV29-1 to TRBJ2-1; the match to TRBD1 covers 9 bases. From germline, CDR1 is SQVTM and CDR2 ANQGSEA. The CDR3 has 12 amino acids. The DNA for the CDR3 is TGCAGCGTTCCCTCCAGCCGGGACAGGGCTGTCTTC. It is translated as CSVPSSRDRAVF.

V and J are TRBV7-2 and TRBJ2-7, with D perhaps assigned TRBD1 or TRBD2 (5 bases each). Trimming left V 8 bases short and J 11 bases short, with 22 bases between. The CDR3 has 13 amino acids. CDR1 is SGHTA, CDR2 FQGNSA, per germline. The chain's CDR3 is CASSADPGAQKYF. The CDR3 nucleotides are TGTGCCAGCTCAGCCGACCCCGGGGCTCAAAAGTACTTC.

The CDR3 protein is CASSERVRAEAFF. Written as DNA, the CDR3 is TGTGCCAGCAGTGAGAGGGTTAGGGCTGAAGCTTTCTTT. The rearrangement joins TRBV6-1 to TRBJ1-1; the D is unclear. The CDR3 runs to 13 residues. V was pared by 3 bases and J by 6 bases, with 11 bases between. Germline CDR1 and CDR2: MNHNS and SASEGT.

The chain employs TRBV18 and TRBJ2-4, with D perhaps being TRBD1 or TRBD2 (5 bases each). Trimming took 5 bases from V and 3 from J, leaving 11 bases between them. The CDR3 contains 14 residues. Germline values: CDR1 KGHSH, CDR2 LQKENI. The chain's CDR3 is CASSTGLGKNIQYF. CDR3 nucleotide sequence: TGTGCCAGCTCAACGGGGCTCGGCAAAAACATTCAGTACTTC. The full variable domain, rest sourced from reference TRBV18 and TRBJ2-4, is NAGVMQNPRHLVRRRGQEARLRCSPMKGHSHVYWYRQLPEEGLKFMVYLQKENIIDESGMPKERFSAEFPKEGPSILRIQQVVRGDSAAYFCASSTGLGKNIQYFGAGTRLSVL.

In this sample, this clone turned up once. The chain is built from TRBV5-6 and TRBJ2-1; D may be TRBD2 (6 bases). Germline-derived CDR1 and CDR2 are SGHDT and YYEEEE. The ends were cut back, 0 bases at V and 4 bases at J, with 11 bases in the middle. The CDR3 loop spans 15 amino acids. The CDR3 bases are TGTGCCAGCAGCTTGGTGGGCGGGACTTACAATGAGCAGTTCTTC. The encoded protein is CASSLVGGTYNEQFF.

The gene calls are TRBV6-1 and TRBJ2-1; D call uncertain. The germline V gene has CDR1 MNHNS and CDR2 SASEGT. V shed 4 bases and J shed 4 bases, with 20 bases lying between them. The CDR3 length is 17 residues. CDR3 region: CASSGMPNPRIYNEQFF. CDR3 nucleotide sequence: TGTGCCAGCAGTGGGATGCCCAACCCCCGCATTTACAATGAGCAGTTCTTC.

On this clone itself: The germline gene is not matched at one end of the junction; a read error may be the cause. DNA of the CDR3: TGTGCCAGCTCACCACGAATCGCTGGGGCTGGGACCAACGTCCTGACTTTC. Translation: CASSPRIAGAGTNVLTF. The genes are TRBV18 and TRBJ2-6, with D tentatively TRBD1 (5 bases). The CDR3 consists of 17 residues. Germline V gene data show CDR1 as KGHSH and CDR2 as LQKENI.

The V call is TRBV25-1, the J call TRBJ2-1, with D possibly being TRBD1 or TRBD2 (6 bases each). Trimming took 8 bases from V and 8 from J, leaving 10 bases between them. The CDR3 is 11 residues long. CDR1 is MGHDK, CDR2 SYGVNS, per germline. In DNA form, the CDR3 reads TGTGCCAGCCAGAGGGGGGATGAGCAGTTCTTC. As protein: CASQRGDEQFF.

The chain links TRBV19 to TRBJ2-3; 7 nucleotides agree with TRBD2. Trimming cost V 6 bases and J 4 bases; bases outside gene matches: 16. CDR1 and CDR2 (germline): LNHDA, SQIVND (reference sequence). CDR3 length: 17 amino acids. This chain's CDR3 is CASSSSGWEGLPDTQYF. The CDR3 nucleotides are TGTGCCAGTAGCAGTTCGGGGTGGGAGGGCCTGCCAGATACGCAGTATTTT.

This clone came up once. The V call is TRBV2, the J call TRBJ2-7; D ambiguous. This CDR3 is 11 amino acids long. V lost 7 bases to trimming and J lost 4 bases, with 8 bases between them. CDR1 and CDR2 from the germline V gene are SNHLY and FYNNEI. CDR3 region: CASKGAYEQYF. The CDR3 nucleotides read TGTGCCAGCAAGGGCGCGTACGAGCAGTACTTC. The variable domain in full, completed from reference TRBV2 and TRBJ2-7, reads EPEVTQTPSHQVTQMGQEVILRCVPISNHLYFYWYRQILGQKVEFLVSFYNNEISEKSEIFDDQFSVERPDGSNFTLKIRSTKLEDSAMYFCASKGAYEQYFGPGTRLTVT.

A remark on this clone: Relative to the germline gene, one junction end is altered; a read error may explain this. The rearrangement uses TRBV29-1 and TRBJ1-3, with D hard to call. Per the germline V gene, CDR1 is SQVTM and CDR2 is ANQGSEA. CDR3 length: 13 amino acids. CDR3 bases: TGCAGCGTGGAAGGTAGCGCCGGGGACACCATATATTTT. Its protein is CSVEGSAGDTIYF.

This sequence joins TRBV7-2 and TRBJ1-2, with 9 bases matching TRBD1. CDR3 length: 17 amino acids. CDR1 is SGHTA and CDR2 is FQGNSA in the germline V gene. J lost 5 bases, V lost 5 bases, and 15 bases had no gene match. The DNA for the CDR3 is TGTGCCAGCAGCCAAAGAGGACAGGGGATATTCGGGTATGGCTACACCTTC. It codes for CASSQRGQGIFGYGYTF.

J is TRBJ2-7 and V is TRBV28; D may be TRBD1 (6 bases). Per the germline V gene, CDR1 is MDHEN and CDR2 is SYDVKM. V lost 5 bases and J 1 base, leaving 15 bases between the germline ends. This CDR3 has 15 residues. Written as DNA, the CDR3 is TGTGCCAGCAGTATAACCGGGACACTTTCCTACGAGCAGTACTTC. Amino acid sequence: CASSITGTLSYEQYF.

This rearrangement joins TRBV15 to TRBJ1-2, with 8 nucleotides matching TRBD1. The CDR3 has 15 amino acids. J lost 7 bases, V lost 3 bases, and 10 bases had no gene match. Looked up from germline, CDR1 is LNHNV and CDR2 is YYDKDF (reference sequence). The CDR3 DNA follows: TGTGCCACCAGCAGGATAGAGGGGACAGGAGGTGGCTACACCTTC. Residues: CATSRIEGTGGGYTF.